These T cell receptor beta chains were read from a single sample in a study of tumor-infiltrating lymphocytes in localized non-small cell lung cancer. Profiled with immunoSEQ multiplex PCR; TCRdb holds only in-frame clones, not every one. The sample shows about 16,000 clones, roughly three quarters of them seen only once. Sequenced: lung tumor tissue. Receptor source: a human donor with non-small cell lung cancer. The CDR3 runs from the conserved cysteine through the conserved F or W. D genes are given only for firm matches. Some rows have no size entry. The others give once, few or many, or a class for an expanded clone.

J: TRBJ1-4
size: .
V: TRBV7-9
D: .
DNA: TGTGCCAGCAGCGCAGACAGAGTCGAAAAACTGTTTTTT
CDR3: CASSADRVEKLFF

J: TRBJ1-5
size: .
V: TRBV5-1
D: TRBD1
DNA: TGCGCCAGCAGCGACAGGGGGCTGGGTCAGCCCCAGCATTTT
CDR3: CASSDRGLGQPQHF

J: TRBJ1-1
size: once
V: TRBV4-2
D: .
DNA: TGTGCCAGCAGCCAAGAGGTGAACACTGAAGCTTTCTTT
CDR3: CASSQEVNTEAFF

J: TRBJ1-5
size: .
V: TRBV19
D: .
DNA: TGTGCCAGCAGTATGTCAGGCGGCAATCAGCCCCAGCATTTT
CDR3: CASSMSGGNQPQHF

J: TRBJ1-6
size: .
V: TRBV2
D: .
DNA: TGTGCCAGCAGTGAAGCGCTTCGCGGAGTCACACCCCTCCACTTT
CDR3: CASSEALRGVTPLHF

J: TRBJ1-1
size: few
V: TRBV4-1
D: .
DNA: TGCGCCAGCAGCCAAGATCCCGTTCACAACACTGAAGCTTTCTTT
CDR3: CASSQDPVHNTEAFF

J: TRBJ2-3
size: .
V: TRBV7-2
D: TRBD2
DNA: TGTGCCAGCAGGAGCGGGGGATACACAGATACGCAGTATTTT
CDR3: CASRSGGYTDTQYF

J: TRBJ1-1
size: .
V: TRBV19
D: TRBD1
DNA: TGTGCCAGTAGCCCGGGACAGGGGGCCCCTAAAGCTTTCTTT
CDR3: CASSPGQGAPKAFF

J: TRBJ1-3
size: .
V: TRBV27
D: .
DNA: TGTGCCAGCAGCCCCTATTGGCGGGCCTCCGGAAACACCATATATTTT
CDR3: CASSPYWRASGNTIYF

J: TRBJ1-1
size: .
V: TRBV29-1
D: .
DNA: TGCAGCGGCTCGCAGGGAGTAGTCACTGAAGCTTTCTTT
CDR3: CSGSQGVVTEAFF

J: TRBJ1-2
size: .
V: TRBV28
D: .
DNA: TGTGCCAGCAGTTGGGGCAGAGGCTACACCTTC
CDR3: CASSWGRGYTF

J: TRBJ1-1
size: .
V: TRBV14
D: .
DNA: TGTGCCAGCAGCCAAGTCCGGGGGGGCACTGAAGCTTTCTTT
CDR3: CASSQVRGGTEAFF

J: TRBJ2-1
size: once
V: TRBV5-6
D: .
DNA: TGTGCCAGCAGCTTGTCCGGGGGGCCGACCTACAATGAGCAGTTCTTC
CDR3: CASSLSGGPTYNEQFF

J: TRBJ2-7
size: .
V: TRBV19
D: .
DNA: TGTGCCAGTAGTTATTCGGACCGCACCTACGAGCAGTACTTC
CDR3: CASSYSDRTYEQYF

J: TRBJ2-1
size: .
V: TRBV7-8
D: .
DNA: TGTGCCAGCAGCTTAGGTGACTTCGATTACAATGAGCAGTTCTTC
CDR3: CASSLGDFDYNEQFF

J: TRBJ1-5
size: .
V: TRBV6-6
D: .
DNA: TGTGCCACCCGAGGGGGTTTTAGCAATCAGCCCCAGCATTTT
CDR3: CATRGGFSNQPQHF

J: TRBJ2-2
size: .
V: TRBV11-3
D: TRBD2
DNA: TGTGCCAGCAGCCGGACTAGCGGGAGGGTTACCGGGGAGCTGTTTTTT
CDR3: CASSRTSGRVTGELFF

J: TRBJ1-2
size: .
V: TRBV4-3
D: TRBD1
DNA: TGCGCCAGCAGCCAGTCGACAGGGGTCGGCTACACCTTC
CDR3: CASSQSTGVGYTF

J: TRBJ1-2
size: .
V: TRBV4-3
D: .
DNA: TGCGCCAGCAGCCAAGTAAACACCGAAGGCTATGGCTACACCTTC
CDR3: CASSQVNTEGYGYTF

J: TRBJ1-2
size: .
V: TRBV19
D: .
DNA: TGTGCCAGTAGTATATCGGTCTATGGCTACACCTTC
CDR3: CASSISVYGYTF

J: TRBJ2-1
size: once
V: TRBV7-2
D: TRBD2
DNA: TGTGCCAGCAGCGCCCCGGGACTAGCGGGAGGTAACAATGAGCAGTTCTTC
CDR3: CASSAPGLAGGNNEQFF

J: TRBJ1-6
size: .
V: TRBV7-2
D: .
DNA: TGTGCCAGCAGCCCGAGTGGGCTACCCCTCCACTTT
CDR3: CASSPSGLPLHF

J: TRBJ1-2
size: .
V: TRBV19
D: .
DNA: TGTGCCAGTAGTCCGGGGCCTTGGAATGGCTACACCTTC
CDR3: CASSPGPWNGYTF

J: TRBJ2-3
size: .
V: TRBV14
D: .
DNA: TGTGCCAGCAGCCAAGATCTAAGGAGGGCAGATACGCAGTATTTT
CDR3: CASSQDLRRADTQYF

J: TRBJ1-1
size: .
V: TRBV5-1
D: TRBD1
DNA: TGCGCCAGCAGCTTGGATTATGGACAGGGTGTCACTGAAGCTTTCTTT
CDR3: CASSLDYGQGVTEAFF

J: TRBJ2-2
size: .
V: TRBV29-1
D: TRBD1
DNA: TGCAGCGTGATCCCGGGACAGCAGACCGGGGAGCTGTTTTTT
CDR3: CSVIPGQQTGELFF

J: TRBJ2-1
size: .
V: TRBV7-2
D: .
DNA: TGTGCCAGCAGCTTTGCTAAAAGCGGCCACTACAATGAGCAGTTCTTC
CDR3: CASSFAKSGHYNEQFF

J: TRBJ2-3
size: .
V: TRBV5-1
D: TRBD1
DNA: TGCGCCAGCAGCTTGAAGGACAGGGATACGCAGTATTTT
CDR3: CASSLKDRDTQYF

J: TRBJ1-5
size: .
V: TRBV9
D: .
DNA: TGTGCCAGCAGCGTAGAAGGGGCAAATCAGCCCCAGCATTTT
CDR3: CASSVEGANQPQHF

J: TRBJ2-7
size: .
V: TRBV4-3
D: .
DNA: TGCGCCAGCAGCCAAGAGGACAGGAGGGGCTACGAGCAGTACTTC
CDR3: CASSQEDRRGYEQYF

J: TRBJ1-2
size: .
V: TRBV5-5
D: .
DNA: TGTGCCAGCAGCTTGTCAGAAAACTATGGCTACACCTTC
CDR3: CASSLSENYGYTF

J: TRBJ1-3
size: .
V: TRBV6-1
D: .
DNA: TGTGCCAGCAGTGAAAGAGGTCATGGGGCTTCAGGCTCTGGAAACACCATATATTTT
CDR3: CASSERGHGASGSGNTIYF

J: TRBJ1-1
size: few
V: TRBV30
D: TRBD1
DNA: TGTGCCTGGAGTGGGGACAGGAGTTCTGGAGCTTTCTTT
CDR3: CAWSGDRSSGAFF

J: TRBJ2-3
size: .
V: TRBV5-5
D: .
DNA: TGTGCCAGCAGCTCCTCCTTAGCCACAGATACGCAGTATTTT
CDR3: CASSSSLATDTQYF

J: TRBJ2-6
size: .
V: TRBV30
D: .
DNA: TGTGCCTGGAGTGTTATGGGAAGGCGCTCCTCTGGGGCCAACGTCCTGACTTTC
CDR3: CAWSVMGRRSSGANVLTF

J: TRBJ2-5
size: .
V: TRBV14
D: TRBD1
DNA: TGTGCCAGCAGCAGGGGGCTCCAAGAGACCCAGTACTTC
CDR3: CASSRGLQETQYF

J: TRBJ1-5
size: .
V: TRBV19
D: TRBD1
DNA: TGTGCCAGTAGTACCCTAGGACAGGGCCTCCATCAGCCCCAGCATTTT
CDR3: CASSTLGQGLHQPQHF

J: TRBJ2-1
size: few
V: TRBV14
D: TRBD1
DNA: TGTGCCAGCAGCCTGGACAGGGCGAATGAGCAGTTCTTC
CDR3: CASSLDRANEQFF

J: TRBJ1-2
size: .
V: TRBV28
D: .
DNA: TGTGCCAGCAGTTTATTTCGGGGGGCAGTTTTGACAGCAAACTATGGCTACACCTTC
CDR3: CASSLFRGAVLTANYGYTF

J: TRBJ1-5
size: few
V: TRBV19
D: TRBD1
DNA: TGTGCCAGTAGGACTGCCGGGACAGGGGGTCAGCCCCAGCATTTT
CDR3: CASRTAGTGGQPQHF

J: TRBJ1-6
size: .
V: TRBV30
D: TRBD1
DNA: TGTGCCTGGAAATCGACAGGGGTGAATTCACCCCTCCACTTT
CDR3: CAWKSTGVNSPLHF

J: TRBJ2-5
size: once
V: TRBV28
D: .
DNA: TGTGCCAGCAGTGGGGCCCTAGAGACCCAGTACTTC
CDR3: CASSGALETQYF

J: TRBJ1-2
size: few
V: TRBV15
D: TRBD1
DNA: TGTGCCACCAGCAGTGACAGGGCCTATGGCTACACCTTC
CDR3: CATSSDRAYGYTF

J: TRBJ1-5
size: .
V: TRBV19
D: TRBD1
DNA: TGTGCCAGTCAGGGGGGGCAGGGAGGCAATCAGCCCCAGCATTTT
CDR3: CASQGGQGGNQPQHF

J: TRBJ2-7
size: .
V: TRBV30
D: .
DNA: TGTGCCTGGAGTACAAGACACCCTTCCTACGAGCAGTACTTC
CDR3: CAWSTRHPSYEQYF

J: TRBJ1-2
size: few
V: TRBV7-2
D: .
DNA: TGTGCCAGCAGCTTAGAAGGGGCCCTCCTTAACGCGGGGTATGGCTACACCTTC
CDR3: CASSLEGALLNAGYGYTF

J: TRBJ2-5
size: .
V: TRBV30
D: TRBD1
DNA: TGTGCCTGGAGTGCCAGGGGGTTGGAGACCCAGTACTTC
CDR3: CAWSARGLETQYF

J: TRBJ2-7
size: .
V: TRBV28
D: .
DNA: TGTGCCAGCAGTTCAAGAAGGGCCGTGCAGTACTTC
CDR3: CASSSRRAVQYF

J: TRBJ1-3
size: .
V: TRBV7-9
D: .
DNA: TGTGCCAGCAGCATAGGTGATATGTCTGGAAACACCATATATTTT
CDR3: CASSIGDMSGNTIYF

J: TRBJ1-4
size: few
V: TRBV27
D: .
DNA: TGTGCCAGCAGTTTTCAGGGGTCGAAGGCTAATGAAAAACTGTTTTTT
CDR3: CASSFQGSKANEKLFF

J: TRBJ2-7
size: few
V: TRBV5-8
D: TRBD1
DNA: TGTGCCAGCAGCATCCGGGACAGGGCCGCCTACGAGCAGTACTTC
CDR3: CASSIRDRAAYEQYF

J: TRBJ2-1
size: .
V: TRBV7-2
D: TRBD2
DNA: TGTGCCAGCAGCAACCCCATGGGGGGGAATGAGCAGTTCTTC
CDR3: CASSNPMGGNEQFF